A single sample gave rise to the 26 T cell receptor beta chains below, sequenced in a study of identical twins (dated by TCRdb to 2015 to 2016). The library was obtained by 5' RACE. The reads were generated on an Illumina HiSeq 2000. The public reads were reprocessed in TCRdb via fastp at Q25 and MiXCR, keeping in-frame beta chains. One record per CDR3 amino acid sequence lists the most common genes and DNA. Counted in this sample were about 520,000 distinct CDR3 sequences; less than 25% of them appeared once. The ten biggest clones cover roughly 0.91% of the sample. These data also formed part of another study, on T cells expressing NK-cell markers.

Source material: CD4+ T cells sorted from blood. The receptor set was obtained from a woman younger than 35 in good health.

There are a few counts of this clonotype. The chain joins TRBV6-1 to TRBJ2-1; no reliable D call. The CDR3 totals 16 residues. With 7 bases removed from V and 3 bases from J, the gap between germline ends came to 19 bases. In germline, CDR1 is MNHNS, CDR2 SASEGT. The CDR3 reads CASTPNGVISYNEQFF. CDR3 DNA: TGTGCCAGCACCCCCAATGGGGTGATAAGCTACAATGAGCAGTTCTTC.

CDR3 nucleotide sequence: TGTGCCAGCAGCCTCAACAGGGTGCAAGATACGCAGTATTTT. Encoded protein: CASSLNRVQDTQYF. The V call is TRBV11-2, the J call TRBJ2-3; D perhaps matches TRBD1 (6 bases). CDR3 length equals 14 residues. Germline values: CDR1 SGHAT, CDR2 FQNNGV. The V and J ends lost 5 bases and 5 bases respectively, with 14 bases between them.

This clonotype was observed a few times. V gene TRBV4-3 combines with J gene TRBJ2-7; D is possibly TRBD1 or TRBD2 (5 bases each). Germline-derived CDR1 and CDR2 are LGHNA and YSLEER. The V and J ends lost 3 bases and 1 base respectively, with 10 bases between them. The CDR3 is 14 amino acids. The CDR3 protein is CASSHEWGSYEQYF. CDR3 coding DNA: TGCGCCAGCAGCCATGAATGGGGGTCCTACGAGCAGTACTTC.

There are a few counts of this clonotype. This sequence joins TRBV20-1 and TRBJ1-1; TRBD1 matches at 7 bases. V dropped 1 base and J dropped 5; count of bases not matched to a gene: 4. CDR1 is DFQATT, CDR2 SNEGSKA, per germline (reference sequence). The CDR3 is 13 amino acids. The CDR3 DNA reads TGCAGTGCTAGAGCCTCAGGGGGAACTGAAGCTTTCTTT. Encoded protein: CSARASGGTEAFF.

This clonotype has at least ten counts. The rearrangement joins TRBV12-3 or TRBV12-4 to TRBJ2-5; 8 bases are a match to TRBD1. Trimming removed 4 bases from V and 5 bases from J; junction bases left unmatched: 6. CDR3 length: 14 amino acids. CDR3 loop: CASSSRQGRETQYF. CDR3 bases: TGTGCCAGCAGTTCTCGACAGGGGAGGGAGACCCAGTACTTC.

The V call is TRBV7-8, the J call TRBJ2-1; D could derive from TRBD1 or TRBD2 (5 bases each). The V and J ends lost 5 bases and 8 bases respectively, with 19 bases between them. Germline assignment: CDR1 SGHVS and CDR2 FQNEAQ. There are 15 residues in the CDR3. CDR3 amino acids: CASSPWDQDTHEQFF. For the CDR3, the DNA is TGTGCCAGCAGCCCCTGGGACCAGGATACCCATGAGCAGTTCTTC.

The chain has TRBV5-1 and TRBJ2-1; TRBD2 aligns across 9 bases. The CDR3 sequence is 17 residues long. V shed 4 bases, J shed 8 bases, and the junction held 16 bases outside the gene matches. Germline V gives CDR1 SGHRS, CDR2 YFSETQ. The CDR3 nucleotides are TGCGCCAGCAGCGGGGGTTTCGGTAGCGGGAGCCCTGATGAGCAGTTCTTC. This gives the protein CASSGGFGSGSPDEQFF.

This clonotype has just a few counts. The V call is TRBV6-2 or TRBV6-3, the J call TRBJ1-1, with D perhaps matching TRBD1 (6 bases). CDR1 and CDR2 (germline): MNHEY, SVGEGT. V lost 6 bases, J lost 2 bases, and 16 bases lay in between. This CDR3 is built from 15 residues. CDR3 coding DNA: TGTGCCAGCAGCTACCTGGGACATCTAAACACTGAAGCTTTCTTT. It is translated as CASSYLGHLNTEAFF.

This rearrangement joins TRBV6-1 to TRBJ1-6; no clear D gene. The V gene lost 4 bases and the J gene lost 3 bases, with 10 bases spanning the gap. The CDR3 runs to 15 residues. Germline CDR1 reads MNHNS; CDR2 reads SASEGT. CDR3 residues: CASSALPGYNSPLHF. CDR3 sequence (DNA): TGTGCCAGCAGTGCGCTTCCGGGCTATAATTCACCCCTCCACTTT.

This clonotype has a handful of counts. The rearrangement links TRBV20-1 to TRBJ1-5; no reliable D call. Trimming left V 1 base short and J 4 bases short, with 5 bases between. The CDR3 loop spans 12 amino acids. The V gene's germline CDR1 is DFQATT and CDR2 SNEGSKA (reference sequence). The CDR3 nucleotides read TGCAGTGCTAGAGTGTGGAATCAGCCCCAGCATTTT. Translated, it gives CSARVWNQPQHF.

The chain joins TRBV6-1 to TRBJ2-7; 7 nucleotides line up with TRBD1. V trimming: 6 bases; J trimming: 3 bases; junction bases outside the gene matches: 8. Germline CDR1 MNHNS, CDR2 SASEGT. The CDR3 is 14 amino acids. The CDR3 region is CASRPSRDSYEQYF. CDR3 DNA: TGTGCCAGCAGGCCTTCCCGGGACAGCTACGAGCAGTACTTC.

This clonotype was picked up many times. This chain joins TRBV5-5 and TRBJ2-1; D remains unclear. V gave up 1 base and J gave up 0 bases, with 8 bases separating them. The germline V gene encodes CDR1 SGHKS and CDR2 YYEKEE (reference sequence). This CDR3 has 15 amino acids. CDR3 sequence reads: CASSLLQRSYNEQFF. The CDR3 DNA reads TGTGCCAGCAGCTTGTTACAGCGCTCCTACAATGAGCAGTTCTTC.

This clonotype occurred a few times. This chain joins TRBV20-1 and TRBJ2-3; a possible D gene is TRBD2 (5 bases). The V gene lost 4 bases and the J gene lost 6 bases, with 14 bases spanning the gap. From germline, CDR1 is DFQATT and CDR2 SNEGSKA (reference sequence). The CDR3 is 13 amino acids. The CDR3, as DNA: TGCAGTGCTAATGAGGGTCTAGGTGATACGCAGTATTTT. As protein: CSANEGLGDTQYF.

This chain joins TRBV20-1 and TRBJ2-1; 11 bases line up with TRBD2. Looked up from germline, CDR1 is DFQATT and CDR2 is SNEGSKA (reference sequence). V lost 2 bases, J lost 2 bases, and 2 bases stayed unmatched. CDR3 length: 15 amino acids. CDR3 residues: CSARPTSGTYNEQFF. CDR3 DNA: TGCAGTGCTAGACCGACTAGCGGGACCTACAATGAGCAGTTCTTC.

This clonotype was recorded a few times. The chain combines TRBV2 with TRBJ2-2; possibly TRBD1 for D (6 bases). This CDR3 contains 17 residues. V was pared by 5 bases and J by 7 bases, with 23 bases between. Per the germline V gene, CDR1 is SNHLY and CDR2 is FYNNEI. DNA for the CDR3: TGTGCCAGCAGTAGTTACCCCTTGACAGAGGGGGTCGGGGAGCTGTTTTTT. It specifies CASSSYPLTEGVGELFF.

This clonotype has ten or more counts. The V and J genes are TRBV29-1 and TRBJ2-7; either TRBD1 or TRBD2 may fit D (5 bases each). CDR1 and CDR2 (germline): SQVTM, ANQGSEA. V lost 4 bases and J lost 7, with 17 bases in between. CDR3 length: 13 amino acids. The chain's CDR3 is CSVAGRYPREQYF. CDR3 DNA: TGCAGCGTTGCGGGACGGTACCCACGGGAGCAGTACTTC.

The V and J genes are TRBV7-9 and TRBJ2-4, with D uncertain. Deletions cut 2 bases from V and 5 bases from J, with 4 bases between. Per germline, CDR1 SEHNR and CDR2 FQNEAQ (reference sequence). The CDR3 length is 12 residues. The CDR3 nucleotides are TGTGCCAGCAGCTTAACGGAAAACATTCAGTACTTC. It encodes CASSLTENIQYF.

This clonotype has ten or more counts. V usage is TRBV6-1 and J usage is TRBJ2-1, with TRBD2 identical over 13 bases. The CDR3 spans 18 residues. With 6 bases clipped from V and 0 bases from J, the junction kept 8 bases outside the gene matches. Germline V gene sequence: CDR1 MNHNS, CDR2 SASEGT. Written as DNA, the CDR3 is TGTGCCAGCAGCGCGGGACTAGCGGGGTGGAGCTCCTACAATGAGCAGTTCTTC. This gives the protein CASSAGLAGWSSYNEQFF.

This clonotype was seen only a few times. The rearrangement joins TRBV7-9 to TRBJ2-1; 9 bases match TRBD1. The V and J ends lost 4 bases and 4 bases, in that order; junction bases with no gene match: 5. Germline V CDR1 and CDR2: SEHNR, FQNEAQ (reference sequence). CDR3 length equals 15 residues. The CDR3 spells CASSSRQGEYNEQFF. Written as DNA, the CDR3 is TGTGCCAGCAGCTCTAGACAGGGGGAATACAATGAGCAGTTCTTC.

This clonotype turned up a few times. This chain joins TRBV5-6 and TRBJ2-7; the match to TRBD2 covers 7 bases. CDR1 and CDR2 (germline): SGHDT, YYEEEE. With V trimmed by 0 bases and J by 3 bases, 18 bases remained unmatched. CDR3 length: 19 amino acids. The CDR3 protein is CASSLVVAPLAANNYEQYF. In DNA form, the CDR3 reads TGTGCCAGCAGCTTGGTGGTGGCTCCCCTAGCGGCGAATAACTACGAGCAGTACTTC.

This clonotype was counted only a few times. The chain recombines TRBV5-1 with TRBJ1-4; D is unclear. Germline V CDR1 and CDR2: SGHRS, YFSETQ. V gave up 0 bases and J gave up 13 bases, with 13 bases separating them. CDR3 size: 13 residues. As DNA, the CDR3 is TGCGCCAGCAGCTTGGCACCCCACGGAGGACTGTTTTTT. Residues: CASSLAPHGGLFF.

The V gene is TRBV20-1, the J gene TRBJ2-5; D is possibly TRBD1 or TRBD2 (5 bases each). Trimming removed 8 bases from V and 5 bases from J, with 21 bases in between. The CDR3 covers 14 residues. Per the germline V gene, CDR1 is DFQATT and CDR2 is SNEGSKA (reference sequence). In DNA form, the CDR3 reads TGCAGTTTAAAGAGGGGCGTTTTTGAGGAGACCCAGTACTTC. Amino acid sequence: CSLKRGVFEETQYF.

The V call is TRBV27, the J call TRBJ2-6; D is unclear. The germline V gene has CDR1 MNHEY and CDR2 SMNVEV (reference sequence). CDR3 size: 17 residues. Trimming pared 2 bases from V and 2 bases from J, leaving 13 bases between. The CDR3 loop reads CASSLRSSTTGANVLTF. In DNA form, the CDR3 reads TGTGCCAGCAGTTTACGGAGTTCGACAACTGGGGCCAACGTCCTGACTTTC.

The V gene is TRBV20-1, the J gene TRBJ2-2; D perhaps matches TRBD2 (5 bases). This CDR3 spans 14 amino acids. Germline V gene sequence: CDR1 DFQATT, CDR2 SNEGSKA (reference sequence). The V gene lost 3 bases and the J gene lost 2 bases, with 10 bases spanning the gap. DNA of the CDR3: TGCAGTGCTAGTGTTTCGGGAAACACCGGGGAGCTGTTTTTT. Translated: CSASVSGNTGELFF.

DNA for the CDR3: TGCGCCAGCAGCTTGGGACTAGCGGGAGCGGGTGAGCAGTTCTTC. This translates into CASSLGLAGAGEQFF. The rearrangement uses TRBV5-1 and TRBJ2-1, with TRBD2 matching 12 bases. The CDR3 covers 15 residues. Per germline, CDR1 SGHRS and CDR2 YFSETQ. Trimming took 0 bases from V and 9 from J; bases not matched to a gene: 4.

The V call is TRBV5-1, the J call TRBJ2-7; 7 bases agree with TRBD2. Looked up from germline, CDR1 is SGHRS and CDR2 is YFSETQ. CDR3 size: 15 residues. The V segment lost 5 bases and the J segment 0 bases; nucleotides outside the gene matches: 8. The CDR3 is CASSSRGGSSYEQYF. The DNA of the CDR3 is TGCGCCAGCAGTTCGCGGGGAGGGAGCTCCTACGAGCAGTACTTC.